Each of the 23 T cell receptor beta chains below was sequenced from the same sample in a study of blood T cell repertoires in COVID-19. Only in-frame clones appear in the TCRdb table, and some are missing; sequencing was by immunoSEQ multiplex PCR. The data contain 200,000 to 300,000 clones, approximately 90% of them singletons. The specimen sequenced was peripheral blood. The source is a woman between 40 and 50 years old with acute or convalescent COVID-19.

This clone was seen a handful of times. The J gene is TRBJ1-2, the V gene TRBV3-1 (or the pseudogene TRBV3-2); D is perhaps TRBD1 (6 bases). Germline V CDR1 and CDR2: LGHDT, YNNKEL (reference sequence). Trimming pared 3 bases from V and 4 bases from J, leaving 12 bases between. The CDR3 covers 14 residues. The CDR3: CASSQMDRSYGYTF. CDR3 nucleotides: TGTGCCAGCAGCCAGATGGACAGATCCTATGGCTACACCTTC.

The J gene is TRBJ1-5, the V gene TRBV19, with D maybe TRBD1 (5 bases). The germline V gene has CDR1 LNHDA and CDR2 SQIVND (reference sequence). CDR3 length equals 14 residues. V lost 10 bases, J lost 3 bases, and 16 bases lay in between. CDR3 amino acids: CATQQEPINQPQHF. Written as DNA, the CDR3 is TGTGCCACCCAACAGGAACCCATCAATCAGCCCCAGCATTTT.

This chain connects TRBV18 to TRBJ1-1, with 9 bases matching TRBD1. There are 14 residues in the CDR3. The V segment lost 2 bases and the J segment 5 bases; nucleotides outside the gene matches: 3. Germline V gives CDR1 KGHSH, CDR2 LQKENI. CDR3 residues: CASSPGTGLTEAFF. The CDR3 nucleotides are TGTGCCAGCTCACCAGGGACAGGGCTGACTGAAGCTTTCTTT.

The chain uses TRBV6-5 and TRBJ1-5; possible D gene TRBD1, 5 bases. V shed 2 bases and J shed 6 bases, with 17 bases lying between them. The CDR3 runs 16 residues. Germline V gene data show CDR1 as MNHEY and CDR2 as SVGAGI. CDR3 nucleotides: TGTGCCAGCAGTTACACCATCCCGGGGAGGGGTCAGCCCCAGCATTTT. Its translation: CASSYTIPGRGQPQHF.

The chain links TRBV11-2 to TRBJ2-2; possible D gene TRBD1, 6 bases. V dropped 2 bases and J dropped 5 bases, with 24 bases sitting between them. This CDR3 contains 19 residues. The V gene's germline CDR1 is SGHAT and CDR2 FQNNGV. CDR3 in amino acids: CASSLRDILGVLGTGELFF. Written as DNA, the CDR3 is TGTGCCAGCAGCTTAAGGGACATATTAGGGGTATTAGGGACCGGGGAGCTGTTTTTT. The full variable domain, completed using reference TRBV11-2 and TRBJ2-2, is EAGVAQSPRYKIIEKRQSVAFWCNPISGHATLYWYQQILGQGPKLLIQFQNNGVVDDSQLPKDRFSAERLKGVDSTLKIQPAKLEDSAVYLCASSLRDILGVLGTGELFFGEGSRLTVL.

J is TRBJ2-3 and V is TRBV11-2, with D uncertain. CDR3 length: 15 amino acids. The germline V and J ends were trimmed by 0 bases and 2 bases, with 9 bases remaining between them. The germline gives CDR1 SGHAT, CDR2 FQNNGV. In DNA, the CDR3 is TGTGCCAGCAGCTTAGAGGTTTCAGACACAGATACGCAGTATTTT. Protein: CASSLEVSDTDTQYF. Drawing the rest from reference TRBV11-2 and TRBJ2-3, the complete variable domain is EAGVAQSPRYKIIEKRQSVAFWCNPISGHATLYWYQQILGQGPKLLIQFQNNGVVDDSQLPKDRFSAERLKGVDSTLKIQPAKLEDSAVYLCASSLEVSDTDTQYFGPGTRLTVL.

The rearrangement uses TRBV5-1 and TRBJ2-7, with D perhaps TRBD2 (5 bases). This CDR3 has 14 amino acids. In germline, CDR1 is SGHRS, CDR2 YFSETQ. Trimming cost V 2 bases and J 6 bases, with 15 bases left between them. CDR3 DNA sequence: TGCGCCAGCAGCTTCATCCCGGGAAGAGGCGAGCAGTACGTC. Protein: CASSFIPGRGEQYV.

This chain connects TRBV5-6 to TRBJ1-5; D may be TRBD1 (6 bases). V was cut by 3 bases and J by 3 bases, with 13 bases left in between. The CDR3 extends over 15 amino acids. Germline V gene lookup returns CDR1 SGHDT and CDR2 YYEEEE. The CDR3 nucleotides read TGTGCCAGCAGCTGGGGGCGGAGCCTCAATCAGCCCCAGCATTTT. Translating gives CASSWGRSLNQPQHF. The complete variable domain, with remaining parts taken from reference TRBV5-6 and TRBJ1-5, reads DAGVTQSPTHLIKTRGQQVTLRCSPKSGHDTVSWYQQALGQGPQFIFQYYEEEERQRGNFPDRFSGHQFPNYSSELNVNALLLGDSALYLCASSWGRSLNQPQHFGDGTRLSIL.

The chain recombines TRBV18 with TRBJ2-5, with 8 positions matching TRBD1. This CDR3 is built from 16 residues. V lost 4 bases to trimming and J lost 1 base; unmatched junction nucleotides: 8. CDR1 and CDR2 from the germline V gene are KGHSH and LQKENI. The CDR3 DNA reads as TGTGCCAGCTCACTCGGCCGACAGGGGCTCCAAGAGACCCAGTACTTC. Its protein is CASSLGRQGLQETQYF.

The chain links TRBV24-1 to TRBJ2-2; TRBD2 aligns across 9 bases. J lost 3 bases, V lost 1 base, and 5 bases had no gene match. This CDR3 spans 17 amino acids. The germline gives CDR1 KGHDR, CDR2 SFDVKD. Written as DNA, the CDR3 is TGTGCCACCAGTGATTTTGTAGGGACTAGCTACACCGGGGAGCTGTTTTTT. It yields the protein CATSDFVGTSYTGELFF.

The V gene is TRBV11-2, the J gene TRBJ1-1; unclear D gene. Germline-derived CDR1 and CDR2 are SGHAT and FQNNGV. The CDR3 has 13 amino acids. Trimming pared 1 base from V and 1 base from J, leaving 4 bases between. DNA of the CDR3: TGTGCCAGCAGCTTAGGGGCGAACACTGAAGCTTTCTTT. Its translation is CASSLGANTEAFF.

The gene calls are TRBV15 and TRBJ2-3; a possible D gene is TRBD1 (6 bases). Germline CDR1 reads LNHNV; CDR2 reads YYDKDF (reference sequence). CDR3 length: 17 residues. The V end was cut by 0 bases, the J end by 0 bases, with 13 bases between. The CDR3 loop is CATSRDGWTASTDTQYF. As DNA, the CDR3 is TGTGCCACCAGCAGAGATGGGTGGACAGCTAGCACAGATACGCAGTATTTT.

The chain joins TRBV5-4 to TRBJ1-3, with no clear D. The CDR3 runs to 16 residues. The germline gives CDR1 SGHNT, CDR2 YYREEE (reference sequence). The germline V and J ends were trimmed by 0 bases and 0 bases, with 10 bases remaining between them. The CDR3 bases are TGTGCCAGCAGCTTGGATGGAGGAGCCTCTGGAAACACCATATATTTT. It translates to CASSLDGGASGNTIYF.

This clone was observed once. This chain links TRBV30 with TRBJ1-1; TRBD1 aligns across 7 bases. CDR1 GTSNPN and CDR2 SVGIG come from the germline V gene (reference sequence). The CDR3 is 13 residues long. The ends lost 3 bases at V and 4 bases at J; junction bases unmatched: 5. The CDR3 DNA follows: TGTGCCTGGAGAACAGGGGCCCTCACTGAAGCTTTCTTT. Amino acids: CAWRTGALTEAFF.

The chain uses TRBV5-1 and TRBJ1-2; possibly TRBD1 for D (6 bases). The V gene's germline CDR1 is SGHRS and CDR2 YFSETQ. V was shortened by 0 bases and J by 2 bases, with 11 bases between the two germline ends. CDR3 size: 15 residues. The CDR3 here is CASSLAVRGNYGYTF. Written as DNA, the CDR3 is TGCGCCAGCAGCTTGGCTGTGAGGGGGAACTATGGCTACACCTTC. The full variable domain, rest sourced from reference TRBV5-1 and TRBJ1-2, is KAGVTQTPRYLIKTRGQQVTLSCSPISGHRSVSWYQQTPGQGLQFLFEYFSETQRNKGNFPGRFSGRQFSNSRSEMNVSTLELGDSALYLCASSLAVRGNYGYTFGSGTRLTVV.

This clone was seen just once. Other DNA sequences of this sample code for an identical CDR3. This sequence joins TRBV5-1 and TRBJ1-4; 7 nucleotides line up with TRBD1. The V and J ends lost 4 bases and 3 bases, in that order; junction bases with no gene match: 3. The CDR3 loop spans 14 amino acids. Germline V CDR1 and CDR2: SGHRS, YFSETQ. The CDR3 here is CASSPGQPNEKLFF. In DNA form, the CDR3 reads TGCGCCAGCAGCCCGGGACAGCCTAATGAAAAACTGTTTTTT.

The chain combines TRBV6-5 with TRBJ1-6; 10 bases fit TRBD1. Germline lookup yields CDR1 MNHEY and CDR2 SVGAGI. V was pared by 2 bases and J by 8 bases, with 6 bases of the junction left unmatched. This CDR3 has 16 amino acids. The DNA for the CDR3 is TGTGCCAGCAGTTACCTAACGGGACAGGGGCATTCACCCCTCCACTTT. It translates to CASSYLTGQGHSPLHF.

The chain joins TRBV7-9 to TRBJ1-5; D possibly corresponds to TRBD1 (6 bases). V was trimmed by 1 base and J by 2 bases, leaving 12 bases between them. This CDR3 contains 16 residues. The V gene's germline CDR1 is SEHNR and CDR2 FQNEAQ (reference sequence). The CDR3 region has the DNA TGTGCCAGCAGCTTAGTCACAGGGTTTGGCAATCAGCCCCAGCATTTT. Protein product: CASSLVTGFGNQPQHF. The full variable domain, completed using reference TRBV7-9 and TRBJ1-5, is DTGVSQNPRHKITKRGQNVTFRCDPISEHNRLYWYRQTLGQGPEFLTYFQNEAQLEKSRLLSDRFSAERPKGSFSTLEIQRTEQGDSAMYLCASSLVTGFGNQPQHFGDGTRLSIL.

This clone was seen more than once but under ten times. This rearrangement joins TRBV4-1 to TRBJ2-1, with 10 bases that match TRBD2. V shed 1 base, J shed 0 bases, and the junction held 0 bases outside the gene matches. In germline, CDR1 is MGHRA, CDR2 YSYEKL. This CDR3 is 16 amino acids long. CDR3 region: CASSQVAGGSYNEQFF. CDR3 nucleotides: TGCGCCAGCAGCCAAGTAGCGGGGGGCTCCTACAATGAGCAGTTCTTC.

The chain combines TRBV2 with TRBJ1-2; D possibly corresponds to TRBD1 (6 bases). Trimming took off 6 bases at V and 7 bases at J, with 12 bases between the two ends. CDR3 size: 12 residues. CDR1 is SNHLY, CDR2 FYNNEI, per germline. CDR3 loop: CASRPNRVGYTF. The CDR3 nucleotides read TGTGCCAGCAGGCCCAACAGGGTTGGCTACACCTTC.

This chain joins TRBV5-5 and TRBJ2-7; the match to TRBD2 covers 7 bases. The V gene's germline CDR1 is SGHKS and CDR2 YYEKEE (reference sequence). This CDR3 contains 13 residues. V lost 5 bases to trimming and J lost 2 bases; unmatched junction nucleotides: 4. The CDR3 spells CASRAGGAYEQYV. CDR3 DNA: TGTGCCAGCAGAGCTGGGGGGGCCTACGAGCAGTACGTC.

DNA of the CDR3: TGCGCCAGCAGCCCGGCGGACAGTCGCACAGATACGCAGTATTTT. Protein product: CASSPADSRTDTQYF. V usage is TRBV5-1 and J usage is TRBJ2-3; D might be TRBD1 (6 bases). V gave up 4 bases and J gave up 1 base, with 13 bases separating them. CDR1 and CDR2 (germline): SGHRS, YFSETQ. This CDR3 has 15 residues. The variable domain in full, completed from reference TRBV5-1 and TRBJ2-3, reads KAGVTQTPRYLIKTRGQQVTLSCSPISGHRSVSWYQQTPGQGLQFLFEYFSETQRNKGNFPGRFSGRQFSNSRSEMNVSTLELGDSALYLCASSPADSRTDTQYFGPGTRLTVL.

V and J are TRBV30 and TRBJ1-1; weak D call: TRBD1 (6 bases). The V end lost 2 bases, the J end lost 3 bases, and 10 bases lay between the germline ends. In germline, CDR1 is GTSNPN, CDR2 SVGIG (reference sequence). This CDR3 contains 13 residues. Here the CDR3 DNA reads TGTGCCTGGAGTACACAGGGTTACACTGAAGCTTTCTTT. Its protein is CAWSTQGYTEAFF.